This T cell receptor (beta chain) was recorded in a study of blood T cell repertoires in COVID-19. About the study: T cells, B-cell-depleted T cells, or PBMCs provided the cDNA or gDNA that served as material.

Some clones are missing from TCRdb's copy, which holds only in-frame ones; the method was immunoSEQ multiplex PCR. In the table there are about 91,000 clones, more than 75% of which are singletons. The V segment lost 5 bases and the J segment 5 bases; nucleotides outside the gene matches: 4. The CDR3 length is 14 residues. Germline V gene sequence: CDR1 MNHEY, CDR2 SVGAGI. This sequence was found in a woman older than 75 with active COVID-19. The chain is built from TRBV6-5 and TRBJ2-2; 8 nucleotides agree with TRBD1. Specimen: peripheral blood. The CDR3 spells CASSSRTGTGELFF. DNA of the CDR3: TGTGCCAGCAGTAGCCGGACAGGGACCGGGGAGCTGTTTTTT.